This T cell receptor (beta chain) was obtained from a study of blood T cell repertoires in COVID-19 (dated by TCRdb to between 2020 and 2021). Broadly, across the study: Collaborator samples came from the United States, Italy and Spain and covered acute and convalescent phases of COVID-19. Sample metadata almost always included a de-identified subject ID, COVID-19 status, age in years and sex. The repertoires were released in a freely available public database intended as a resource for research on the immune response to SARS-CoV-2. Samples came from the ongoing ImmuneRACE study (first 160 participants) plus 1,254 subjects from 6 global collaborators. Subjects who had been exposed to COVID-19, were actively infected with it, or had recovered from it provided the deeply sampled blood TCRbeta repertoires that made up the dataset. Where available, HLA class I and class II types were obtained from metadata supplied by the sample provider rather than from assay-based typing. The prospective study material was composed of cDNA or gDNA derived from T cells, B-cell-depleted T cells, or PBMCs.

The CDR3 numbers 17 residues from cysteine through phenylalanine. The read is trimmed to its CDR3 DNA, 51 bases read in frame from base 1. From a lookup of the germline V gene, CDR1 and CDR2 are SGHVS and FNYEAQ. The V end gives up 6 bases and the J end 0 bases, leaving 8 bases in the junction not matched to a gene. Collaborating institutions collected whole blood in K2EDTA tubes following their own protocols. For TCRbeta analysis, collaborator samples were shipped as frozen whole blood, as isolated PBMCs, or as DNA extracted from either sample type. General findings and caveats noted by the study authors: The amount of clinical and demographic metadata varied by source and participant and was provided uncurated.

Regarding this clone: Its antigen is still unknown. No clone much larger than this one lies a single base away; base qualities are absent.

TCRbeta CDR3 regions were amplified from genomic DNA using the immunoSEQ Assay, a bias-controlled multiplex PCR. The source study handled its data this way. The number of nucleated cells in each sample was estimated from the amplification of reference gene primers within the assay. Sequence reads were collapsed and filtered to measure the absolute abundance of every unique TCRbeta CDR3 rearrangement. For each sample, productive Simpson clonality was calculated as the square root of Simpson's diversity index over productive rearrangements. What TCRdb holds here is the immuneACCESS table cut down to in-frame rearrangements. Part of the clones is not present; checked against another copy, under half of the missing clones reflect an unresolved V gene, and the others are unexplained. D and trimming come from the DNA, and the V and J calls and clone size come from that table. This sample holds approximately 140,000 clones; around 80% were observed only once. The top ten hold around 40% of the sample.

The TCR originated in a human donor in a cohort sampled during active COVID-19. Sequenced input: peripheral blood. In this chain, TRBV7-6 is recombined with TRBJ2-6; 7 bases in between match TRBD1. The DNA is TGTGCCAGCAGGCCCTCCCGGGACAGCTCTGGGGCCAACGTCCTGACTTTC. Its protein reads: CASRPSRDSSGANVLTF.